The next 32 T cell receptor beta chains were all read from a single sample in a study of control samples from healthy donors and cancer patients. Here immunoSEQ multiplex PCR was the method, and the copy in TCRdb shows in-frame clones only, minus some. The sample carries about 120,000 clones, approximately 90% recorded once. The sequencing input was blood. These receptors came from a woman between 65 and 79 years old in good health.

This sequence joins TRBV15 and TRBJ1-1; no firm D call. The CDR3 runs 15 residues. Per germline, CDR1 LNHNV and CDR2 YYDKDF (reference sequence). The germline V and J ends were trimmed by 2 bases and 1 base, with 11 bases remaining between them. CDR3 in amino acids: CATSRSNQRNTEAFF. CDR3 nucleotides: TGTGCCACCAGCAGATCCAATCAGCGGAACACTGAAGCTTTCTTT.

This clone showed up just once. The gene calls are TRBV7-9 and TRBJ2-7, with D tentatively TRBD1 or TRBD2 (5 bases each). CDR1 SEHNR and CDR2 FQNEAQ come from the germline V gene (reference sequence). The V end lost 1 base, the J end lost 6 bases, and 7 bases lay between the germline ends. This CDR3 is 12 amino acids long. Here the CDR3 DNA reads TGTGCCAGCAGCTTAGTCGGGGCCGAGCAGTACTTC. The encoded protein is CASSLVGAEQYF.

This clone was found once. This chain joins TRBV27 and TRBJ1-2, with TRBD1 identical over 7 bases. The V segment lost 7 bases and the J segment 0 bases; nucleotides outside the gene matches: 8. Per germline, CDR1 MNHEY and CDR2 SMNVEV (reference sequence). This CDR3 has 15 residues. The CDR3 here is CASNLQGHSNYGYTF. The CDR3 DNA reads as TGTGCCAGCAACCTACAGGGGCACTCTAACTATGGCTACACCTTC.

This chain connects TRBV27 to TRBJ1-5; 8 bases align to TRBD1. The germline V gene has CDR1 MNHEY and CDR2 SMNVEV (reference sequence). V lost 8 bases and J lost 0; bases outside the gene matches: 6. The CDR3 runs 15 residues. This CDR3 reads CASRTGPYSNQPQHF. The CDR3 DNA follows: TGTGCCAGCCGGACAGGGCCATATAGCAATCAGCCCCAGCATTTT.

The V and J genes are TRBV9 and TRBJ2-1, with D possibly matching TRBD2 (6 bases). The V end lost 4 bases, the J end lost 8 bases, and 13 bases lay between the germline ends. CDR1 is SGDLS and CDR2 is YYNGEE in the germline V gene. This CDR3 has 13 residues. CDR3 bases: TGTGCCAGCAGCTGGAGGGGAGGCGATGAGCAGTTCTTC. Translating it yields CASSWRGGDEQFF.

V gene TRBV5-1 combines with J gene TRBJ2-3; 11 bases are a match to TRBD1. Trimming cost V 5 bases and J 5 bases; bases outside gene matches: 10. The CDR3 sequence is 16 residues long. CDR1 is SGHRS, CDR2 YFSETQ, per germline. The CDR3 sequence: CASRFPGQGAGDTQYF. The CDR3 DNA sequence: TGCGCCAGCAGATTCCCCGGACAGGGGGCTGGAGATACGCAGTATTTT. The whole variable domain, filled in from reference TRBV5-1 and TRBJ2-3, reads KAGVTQTPRYLIKTRGQQVTLSCSPISGHRSVSWYQQTPGQGLQFLFEYFSETQRNKGNFPGRFSGRQFSNSRSEMNVSTLELGDSALYLCASRFPGQGAGDTQYFGPGTRLTVL.

The chain combines TRBV10-1 with TRBJ1-2, with 8 nucleotides matching TRBD1. J lost 6 bases, V lost 6 bases, and 9 bases had no gene match. Germline CDR1 and CDR2: WNHNN and SYGVQD (reference sequence). The CDR3 spans 14 residues. DNA of the CDR3: TGCGCCAGCAGACCCCGGACAGGGTCAAATGGCTACACCTTC. Translation: CASRPRTGSNGYTF.

This clone came up a few times. The chain joins TRBV4-2 to TRBJ1-3; D unresolved. From germline, CDR1 is LGHNA and CDR2 YNFKEQ. Trimming cost V 2 bases and J 3 bases, with 5 bases left between them. This CDR3 is 13 amino acids long. This chain's CDR3 is CASSQIDGNTIYF. The CDR3, as DNA: TGTGCCAGCAGCCAAATTGATGGAAACACCATATATTTT.

The chain couples TRBV6-5 to TRBJ1-2; tentatively, D is TRBD1 (5 bases). V gave up 6 bases and J gave up 7 bases, with 12 bases separating them. Per germline, CDR1 MNHEY and CDR2 SVGAGI. CDR3 length: 12 residues. The CDR3 loop reads CASRRGALGYTF. The CDR3 nucleotides are TGTGCCAGCAGACGAGGGGCCCTTGGCTACACCTTC.

The chain couples TRBV10-3 to TRBJ2-1, with 7 nucleotides matching TRBD2. The CDR3 has 14 residues. J was trimmed by 6 bases and V by 2 bases; bases with no gene match: 4. Germline assignment: CDR1 ENHRY and CDR2 SYGVKD. CDR3 region: CAISEGLGVNEQFF. The DNA of the CDR3 is TGTGCCATCAGTGAGGGACTAGGGGTCAATGAGCAGTTCTTC.

This clone was observed once. V is TRBV5-1 and J is TRBJ2-3, with D maybe TRBD1 (7 bases). CDR3 length: 14 residues. The V end was cut by 4 bases, the J end by 8 bases, with 17 bases between. From germline, CDR1 is SGHRS and CDR2 YFSETQ. The CDR3 DNA reads TGCGCCAGCAGCCCTGGACAGGCCGGGGGTACGCAGTATTTT. Translating it yields CASSPGQAGGTQYF.

The rearrangement joins TRBV9 to TRBJ1-2; 9 bases line up with TRBD1. V trimming: 1 base; J trimming: 7 bases; junction bases outside the gene matches: 8. The CDR3 totals 15 residues. CDR1 and CDR2 (germline): SGDLS, YYNGEE. For the CDR3, the DNA is TGTGCCAGCAGCGTAAGGCGGACAGGGGCAAGTGGCTACACCTTC. It yields the protein CASSVRRTGASGYTF.

The rearrangement uses TRBV9 and TRBJ2-1; possible D gene TRBD2, 6 bases. Trimming shortened V by 6 bases and J by 0 bases, and 13 bases separated the two germline ends. The CDR3 runs to 15 residues. The germline CDR1 and CDR2 sequences are SGDLS and YYNGEE. The CDR3 DNA follows: TGTGCCAGCAACATTGACGGGGGCTCCTACAATGAGCAGTTCTTC. This encodes CASNIDGGSYNEQFF. Looking up the rest from reference TRBV9 and TRBJ2-1 gives the full variable domain: DSGVTQTPKHLITATGQRVTLRCSPRSGDLSVYWYQQSLDQGLQFLIQYYNGEERAKGNILERFSAQQFPDLHSELNLSSLELGDSALYFCASNIDGGSYNEQFFGPGTRLTVL.

The J gene is TRBJ2-2, the V gene TRBV19; 8 bases are shared with TRBD1. J gave up 0 bases and V 7 bases, and 10 bases lay outside the gene matches. CDR1 is LNHDA, CDR2 SQIVND, per germline (reference sequence). CDR3 length: 17 amino acids. DNA for the CDR3: TGTGCCAGTAACCCGACAGGGGCCCAAGCGAACACCGGGGAGCTGTTTTTT. Protein sequence: CASNPTGAQANTGELFF.

The chain links TRBV5-1 to TRBJ2-2; D is unclear. Germline-derived CDR1 and CDR2 are SGHRS and YFSETQ. The ends were cut back, 0 bases at V and 4 bases at J, with 7 bases in the middle. The CDR3 loop spans 14 amino acids. CDR3 protein: CASSLATSTGELFF. The DNA of the CDR3 is TGCGCCAGCAGCTTGGCCACTTCCACCGGGGAGCTGTTTTTT. Drawing the rest from reference TRBV5-1 and TRBJ2-2, the complete variable domain is KAGVTQTPRYLIKTRGQQVTLSCSPISGHRSVSWYQQTPGQGLQFLFEYFSETQRNKGNFPGRFSGRQFSNSRSEMNVSTLELGDSALYLCASSLATSTGELFFGEGSRLTVL.

The V gene is TRBV5-1, the J gene TRBJ2-2; D not certain. The germline CDR1 and CDR2 sequences are SGHRS and YFSETQ. V gave up 1 base and J gave up 4 bases, with 5 bases separating them. This CDR3 has 13 residues. This CDR3 is CASSLLPTGELFF. The CDR3 DNA sequence: TGCGCCAGCAGCTTGTTGCCCACCGGGGAGCTGTTTTTT.

This chain links TRBV10-3 with TRBJ1-2; the D gene is possibly TRBD1 (6 bases). Germline V gene lookup returns CDR1 ENHRY and CDR2 SYGVKD. V was pared by 4 bases and J by 4 bases, with 22 bases between. There are 17 residues in the CDR3. CDR3 bases: TGTGCCATCAGTGGACAAAACAGGGAGGGCGCAGGCTATGGCTACACCTTC. It is translated as CAISGQNREGAGYGYTF.

The chain couples TRBV9 to TRBJ2-1, with TRBD2 identical over 11 bases. The CDR3 runs to 15 residues. Germline trimming cut 4 bases from V and 3 bases from J; bases unmatched to any gene: 3. CDR1 SGDLS and CDR2 YYNGEE come from the germline V gene. This chain's CDR3 is CASSQGLAVYNEQFF. In nucleotides, the CDR3 is TGTGCCAGCAGCCAGGGACTAGCGGTCTACAATGAGCAGTTCTTC.

This clone occurred once. The chain combines TRBV6-5 with TRBJ2-2; D might be TRBD2 (6 bases). Germline values: CDR1 MNHEY, CDR2 SVGAGI. CDR3 size: 14 residues. The V end lost 5 bases, the J end lost 2 bases, and 9 bases lay between the germline ends. The CDR3 bases are TGTGCCAGCAGTCCGCGGGGTAACACCGGGGAGCTGTTTTTT. This gives the protein CASSPRGNTGELFF.

The genes are TRBV7-7 and TRBJ2-2; 14 nucleotides line up with TRBD2. Germline CDR1 and CDR2: SSHAT and FNYEAQ (reference sequence). With 5 bases clipped from V and 0 bases from J, the junction kept 11 bases outside the gene matches. The CDR3 covers 20 residues. CDR3 amino acids: CASSHRTSGGNPSNTGELFF. CDR3 in DNA: TGTGCCAGCAGCCATCGGACTAGCGGGGGGAATCCGTCGAACACCGGGGAGCTGTTTTTT.

This clone was counted a single time. The chain is built from TRBV13 and TRBJ2-7; 14 bases line up with TRBD2. V shed 5 bases and J 6 bases; nucleotides not matched to a gene: 3. Germline CDR1 is PRHDT and CDR2 is FYEKMQ (reference sequence). This CDR3 comprises 14 residues. CDR3 in DNA: TGTGCCAGCAGCCTGACTAGCGGGGGGGGCGAGCAGTACTTC. Translation gives CASSLTSGGGEQYF.

The J gene is TRBJ2-3, the V gene TRBV12-3 or TRBV12-4, with a weak D call TRBD1 (5 bases). V was pared by 6 bases and J by 4 bases, with 8 bases between. This CDR3 spans 12 amino acids. As DNA, the CDR3 is TGTGCCAGCAGACCAGGGTCAGATACGCAGTATTTT. Protein: CASRPGSDTQYF.

The chain combines TRBV5-1 with TRBJ2-2; 7 bases fit TRBD1. The V segment lost 2 bases and the J segment 7 bases; nucleotides outside the gene matches: 5. This CDR3 has 14 residues. CDR1 is SGHRS, CDR2 YFSETQ, per germline. In DNA form, the CDR3 reads TGCGCCAGCAGCTTTTACAGGGGAGACGGGGAGCTGTTTTTT. It encodes CASSFYRGDGELFF.

The gene calls are TRBV7-2 and TRBJ2-7; 8 bases agree with TRBD1. Trimming took 7 bases from V and 4 from J; bases not matched to a gene: 9. Germline CDR1 SGHTA, CDR2 FQGNSA. The CDR3 extends over 14 amino acids. The CDR3 DNA sequence: TGTGCCAGCATCCCCCCGGACAGGGCGTACGAGCAGTACTTC. It specifies CASIPPDRAYEQYF.

The chain employs TRBV12-3 or TRBV12-4 and TRBJ1-2; D is perhaps TRBD1 (5 bases). This CDR3 has 13 amino acids. Trimming shortened V by 6 bases and J by 8 bases, and 16 bases separated the two germline ends. Here the CDR3 DNA reads TGTGCCAGCAGCCCCGCGGGGGGGAAGGGCTACACCTTC. It encodes CASSPAGGKGYTF.

The chain employs TRBV4-2 and TRBJ1-4; no firm D call. The germline V and J ends were trimmed by 0 bases and 8 bases, with 10 bases remaining between them. CDR1 and CDR2 (germline): LGHNA, YNFKEQ. The CDR3 is made up of 14 amino acids. The CDR3 bases are TGTGCCAGCAGCCAAGATGGCGGATACGAAAAACTGTTTTTT. It codes for CASSQDGGYEKLFF.

The DNA of the CDR3 is TGTGCCAGCAGCCCTGGACTAGCGGGGGTCACAGATACGCAGTATTTT. Translating gives CASSPGLAGVTDTQYF. V and J are TRBV7-2 and TRBJ2-3; TRBD2 agrees at 13 bases. Germline V lookup: CDR1 SGHTA, CDR2 FQGNSA. V was clipped by 5 bases and J by 2 bases; unmatched bases: 4. This CDR3 region has 16 residues.

The chain carries TRBV11-2 and TRBJ2-2; no reliable D call. Germline loops: CDR1 SGHAT, CDR2 FQNNGV. This CDR3 is built from 14 residues. V was clipped by 5 bases and J by 2 bases, with 9 bases between them. DNA of the CDR3: TGTGCCAGCAGCCGAAAAGATAACACCGGGGAGCTGTTTTTT. The encoded protein is CASSRKDNTGELFF.

The chain employs TRBV14 and TRBJ1-5; the D is unclear. This CDR3 spans 20 amino acids. The germline V gene has CDR1 SGHDN and CDR2 FVKESK. V lost 3 bases, J lost 4 bases, and 28 bases lay in between. The CDR3 DNA sequence: TGTGCCAGCAGCCAGACCCATTTTAAGTCCTCGAATATGCTTAATCAGCCCCAGCATTTT. It specifies CASSQTHFKSSNMLNQPQHF.

The chain joins TRBV20-1 to TRBJ2-5; D not certain. The V gene lost 3 bases and the J gene lost 0 bases, with 8 bases spanning the gap. Germline V gene lookup returns CDR1 DFQATT and CDR2 SNEGSKA (reference sequence). This CDR3 region has 13 residues. The DNA of the CDR3 is TGCAGTGCTAGTGAACCAAACCAAGAGACCCAGTACTTC. It encodes CSASEPNQETQYF.

The CDR3 nucleotides are TGTGCCAGCAGTGAAAATGGACCTTGGTCCAACAATGAGCAGTTCTTC. This encodes CASSENGPWSNNEQFF. The chain joins TRBV2 to TRBJ2-1; D call uncertain. This CDR3 is 16 amino acids long. Trimming pared 2 bases from V and 5 bases from J, leaving 16 bases between. Germline loops: CDR1 SNHLY, CDR2 FYNNEI.

The gene calls are TRBV6-5 and TRBJ2-1, with D unclear. Trimming stripped 7 bases from V and 3 bases from J, with 10 bases between. The CDR3 is 13 amino acids. Germline V gene lookup returns CDR1 MNHEY and CDR2 SVGAGI. DNA of the CDR3: TGTGCCAGCAAGGGCAGCTACTACAATGAGCAGTTCTTC. This translates into CASKGSYYNEQFF.